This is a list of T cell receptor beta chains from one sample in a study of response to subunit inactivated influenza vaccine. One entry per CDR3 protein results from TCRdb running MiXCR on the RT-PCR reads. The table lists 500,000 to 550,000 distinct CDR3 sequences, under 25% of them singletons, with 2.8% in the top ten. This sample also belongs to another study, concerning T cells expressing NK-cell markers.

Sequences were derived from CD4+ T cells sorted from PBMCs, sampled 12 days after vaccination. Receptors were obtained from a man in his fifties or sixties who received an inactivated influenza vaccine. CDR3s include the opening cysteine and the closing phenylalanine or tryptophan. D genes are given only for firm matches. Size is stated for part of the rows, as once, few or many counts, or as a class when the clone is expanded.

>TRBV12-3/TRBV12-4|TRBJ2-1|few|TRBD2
CASRQFSGSSYNEQFF
TGTGCCAGCAGGCAATTTAGCGGGAGCTCCTACAATGAGCAGTTCTTC
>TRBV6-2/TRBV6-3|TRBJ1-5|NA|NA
CASRYQQSSPNSNQPQHF
TGTGCCAGCAGATACCAACAGTCCAGTCCGAATAGCAATCAGCCCCAGCATTTT
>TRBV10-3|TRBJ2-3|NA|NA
CAIRGPSTDTQYF
TGTGCCATCAGGGGGCCTAGCACAGATACGCAGTATTTT
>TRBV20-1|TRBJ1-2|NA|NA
CSFVQGAYGYTF
TGCAGCTTTGTCCAGGGCGCCTATGGCTACACCTTC
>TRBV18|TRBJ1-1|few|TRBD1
CASSPSGQREAFF
TGTGCCAGCTCACCTTCGGGACAGCGTGAAGCTTTCTTT
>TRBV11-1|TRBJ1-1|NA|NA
CASSFFSVGTANTEAFF
TGTGCCAGCAGCTTTTTTTCTGTAGGGACCGCGAACACTGAAGCTTTCTTT
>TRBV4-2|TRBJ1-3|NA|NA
CASSQEASLRTGNTIYF
TGTGCCAGCAGCCAAGAGGCAAGCCTTCGAACTGGAAACACCATATATTTT
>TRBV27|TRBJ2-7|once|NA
CASSLRPSYEQYF
TGTGCCAGCAGTCTGCGGCCCTCCTACGAGCAGTACTTC
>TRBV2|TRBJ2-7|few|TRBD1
CASRRTGNSYEQYF
TGTGCCAGCAGGCGGACAGGGAACTCCTACGAGCAGTACTTC
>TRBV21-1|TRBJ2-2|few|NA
CASRSGGPWNTGELFF
TGTGCCAGCAGAAGTGGGGGGCCTTGGAACACCGGGGAGCTGTTTTTT
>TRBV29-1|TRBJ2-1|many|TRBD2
CSVDPGGVRNEQFF
TGCAGCGTTGATCCGGGGGGAGTGAGGAATGAGCAGTTCTTC
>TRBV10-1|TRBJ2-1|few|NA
CASSESFLSQVRFF
TGCGCCAGCAGTGAGTCGTTTCTGTCCCAGGTCCGGTTCTTC
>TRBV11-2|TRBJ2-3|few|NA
CASSLLTGTVSTDTQYF
TGTGCCAGCAGCTTACTCACCGGGACGGTAAGCACAGATACGCAGTATTTT
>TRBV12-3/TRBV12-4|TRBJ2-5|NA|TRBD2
CASSLASGRKGAQYF
TGTGCCAGCAGTTTAGCTAGCGGGAGGAAAGGGGCCCAGTACTTC